This T cell receptor beta chain was found in a study of human T cells and chemical hapten exposure. A remark on this clonotype: A read error may explain this, as a much larger clone is one base away.

MiXCR, run by TCRdb on the RACE reads, gives a single entry per CDR3 protein. The sample records tens of thousands of distinct CDR3 sequences, roughly 13% being singletons. The CDR3 runs to 13 residues. The V gene's germline CDR1 is SGHTA and CDR2 FQGNSA. Indicated time point: patch test 3, about 24 weeks after DPC sensitization. Treatment of the sample: therapeutic diphenylcyclopropenone sensitization with weekly scalp DPC. Unfractionated whole blood was the source of the extracted total RNA. This sample comprised whole blood, obtained in connection with sensitization to the hapten diphenylcyclopropenone (DPC). The receptor was isolated from a woman aged 40 to 55 with alopecia areata. Some clones in this sample may be carry-over from other donors' samples. The chain has TRBV7-2 and TRBJ2-5; D is perhaps TRBD2 (5 bases). This CDR3 reads CVSSLEGRETQYF. The DNA of the CDR3 is TGTGTCAGCAGCTTAGAGGGTCGGGAGACCCAGTACTTC.